This TCR beta chain was found in a study of T cells in Graves' hyperthyroidism and ophthalmopathy. Study outcomes and limitations: Ophthalmopathy was told apart from stable hyperthyroidism by a 13 V-J model.

Researchers defined stable Graves' hyperthyroidism as no ophthalmopathy progression within 18 months. The PBMCs were taken from around 9 ml of fresh peripheral blood. Germline V gene sequence: CDR1 SGDLS, CDR2 YYNGEE. V lost 4 bases and J lost 5; bases outside the gene matches: 10. CDR3 length: 15 residues. RNA transcripts served as the template for amplifying TCR beta CDR3 regions. Using the HTBI primer set, a first-round RT-PCR was run on the TCR CDR3. Via MiXCR, TCRdb re-called the multiplex PCR reads, giving one row per CDR3 protein. The repertoire has more than 600,000 distinct CDR3 sequences, roughly 15% of them found once; the top ten carry approximately 8%. Points on this clonotype: Its antigen is undetermined.

This rearrangement joins TRBV9 to TRBJ2-5, with 8 bases matching TRBD1. Sequenced: blood. The clonotype comes from a man younger than 35 with Graves' hyperthyroidism. The CDR3 DNA follows: TGTGCCAGCAGCTCACACAGGGGGATTAGGGAGACCCAGTACTTC. It codes for CASSSHRGIRETQYF.